These T cell receptor beta chains were read from a single sample in a study of graft-versus-host responses after intestinal transplantation. Method: immunoSEQ multiplex PCR; TCRdb's copy keeps in-frame clones and lacks some. Of about 120,000 clones listed, 85% to 95% are singletons. The antigens for these receptors are not known. The sample in question was unstimulated CD4+ T cells sorted from spleen or lymph node cells, obtained before intestinal transplant. These receptor sequences come from a human donor who received an intestinal transplant. Both conserved end residues are part of each CDR3. Each record gives: D gene, V gene, J gene, clone size, CDR3 DNA, CDR3 protein. A D gene is named only where the DNA matches it firmly. Clone sizes are given selectively: once, few, many, or a class where the clone is expanded.

d_gene: .
v_gene: TRBV18
j_gene: TRBJ2-7
abundance: .
CDR3nt: TGTGCCAGCTCACCACTCGCGCTTGCACAGGGACGCACCGCCTACGAGCAGTACTTC
CDR3aa: CASSPLALAQGRTAYEQYF

d_gene: .
v_gene: TRBV19
j_gene: TRBJ2-7
abundance: once
CDR3nt: TGTGCCAGTAGTATAGGGCGAGTTACCTACGAGCAGTACTTC
CDR3aa: CASSIGRVTYEQYF

d_gene: .
v_gene: TRBV2
j_gene: TRBJ1-1
abundance: .
CDR3nt: TGTGCCAGCAGAGACCGGGACGGGGCTAACACTGAAGCTTTCTTT
CDR3aa: CASRDRDGANTEAFF

d_gene: .
v_gene: TRBV29-1
j_gene: TRBJ2-7
abundance: .
CDR3nt: TGCAGCGTTGAAACCGGGACCCGTCATTCCGAGCAGTACTTC
CDR3aa: CSVETGTRHSEQYF

d_gene: .
v_gene: TRBV9
j_gene: TRBJ2-7
abundance: .
CDR3nt: TGTGCCAGCAGCGTAGTGGACCACGAGCAGTACTTC
CDR3aa: CASSVVDHEQYF

d_gene: TRBD1
v_gene: TRBV27
j_gene: TRBJ1-2
abundance: .
CDR3nt: TGTGCCAGCACTGGCAGGGGGTCTAACTATGGCTACACCTTC
CDR3aa: CASTGRGSNYGYTF

d_gene: .
v_gene: TRBV19
j_gene: TRBJ2-7
abundance: .
CDR3nt: TGTGCCAGTAGTATTACTCGGGACACCTACGAGCAGTACTTC
CDR3aa: CASSITRDTYEQYF

d_gene: TRBD2
v_gene: TRBV10-2
j_gene: TRBJ2-7
abundance: .
CDR3nt: TGCGCCAGCAGTGGTCCTAGCGGGCCGACCTACGAGCAGTACTTC
CDR3aa: CASSGPSGPTYEQYF

d_gene: .
v_gene: TRBV25-1
j_gene: TRBJ2-1
abundance: .
CDR3nt: TGTGCCAGCGGGAAGGGGCTCACCTACAATGAGCAGTTCTTC
CDR3aa: CASGKGLTYNEQFF

d_gene: .
v_gene: TRBV5-1
j_gene: TRBJ2-7
abundance: .
CDR3nt: TGCGCCAGCAGCTTGGACCACAGAGCCTACGAGCAGTACTTC
CDR3aa: CASSLDHRAYEQYF

d_gene: .
v_gene: TRBV30
j_gene: TRBJ1-2
abundance: .
CDR3nt: TGTGCCTGGAGGCCCCTGGGGGTCGGTGGCTACACCTTC
CDR3aa: CAWRPLGVGGYTF

d_gene: .
v_gene: TRBV6-1
j_gene: TRBJ2-1
abundance: .
CDR3nt: TGTGCCAGCAGTGAATTCACCCTACCCTACAATGAGCAGTTCTTC
CDR3aa: CASSEFTLPYNEQFF

d_gene: .
v_gene: TRBV6-1
j_gene: TRBJ1-1
abundance: .
CDR3nt: TGTGCCAGCAGGCTCAAGAATATGAACACTGAAGCTTTCTTT
CDR3aa: CASRLKNMNTEAFF

d_gene: .
v_gene: TRBV5-6
j_gene: TRBJ2-7
abundance: .
CDR3nt: TGTGCCAGCAGCCGCCTCGGGGTGGGAGGAGGTGAGCAGTACTTC
CDR3aa: CASSRLGVGGGEQYF

d_gene: TRBD2
v_gene: TRBV7-2
j_gene: TRBJ2-1
abundance: once
CDR3nt: TGTGCCGACCAGAAGGGACTAGCTAAAAACAATGAGCAGTTCTTC
CDR3aa: CADQKGLAKNNEQFF

d_gene: .
v_gene: TRBV27
j_gene: TRBJ1-1
abundance: once
CDR3nt: TGTGCCAGCAGTTTATCGTGGGGGGCCGCTGAAGCTTTCTTT
CDR3aa: CASSLSWGAAEAFF

d_gene: TRBD1
v_gene: TRBV29-1
j_gene: TRBJ1-5
abundance: .
CDR3nt: TGCAGCGTTGTGTTGGCGGACAGGATGGCAGGGCAGCCCCAGCATTTT
CDR3aa: CSVVLADRMAGQPQHF

d_gene: .
v_gene: TRBV7-2
j_gene: TRBJ2-2
abundance: .
CDR3nt: TGTGCCAGCAGCCCAATGTGGAGCGGACTCACCGGGGAGCTGTTTTTT
CDR3aa: CASSPMWSGLTGELFF

d_gene: .
v_gene: TRBV18
j_gene: TRBJ2-7
abundance: .
CDR3nt: TGTGCCAGCTCACCACGAACTAACAGGCCTGTTTTGGTTTCCTACGAGCAGTACTTC
CDR3aa: CASSPRTNRPVLVSYEQYF

d_gene: TRBD2
v_gene: TRBV5-1
j_gene: TRBJ2-1
abundance: .
CDR3nt: TGCGCCAGCAGTAGAGGACTAGCGGGAGTTGTCGATGAGCAGTTCTTC
CDR3aa: CASSRGLAGVVDEQFF

d_gene: .
v_gene: TRBV11-2
j_gene: TRBJ2-7
abundance: .
CDR3nt: TGTGCCAGCAGCTTAGATCGCGGCTTCGAAGACTCCTACGAGCAGTACTTC
CDR3aa: CASSLDRGFEDSYEQYF

d_gene: .
v_gene: TRBV6-5
j_gene: TRBJ2-7
abundance: .
CDR3nt: TGTGCCGGGGCCGTGGGGGGTTCCTACGAGCAGTACTTC
CDR3aa: CAGAVGGSYEQYF

d_gene: .
v_gene: TRBV6-5
j_gene: TRBJ2-7
abundance: few
CDR3nt: TGTGCCAGCAGGAATTCCCGACCTCCCTACGAGCAGTACTTC
CDR3aa: CASRNSRPPYEQYF

d_gene: .
v_gene: TRBV7-8
j_gene: TRBJ2-1
abundance: .
CDR3nt: TGTGCCAGCAGCTTAGTAAGCTTGTCCTACAATGAGCAGTTCTTC
CDR3aa: CASSLVSLSYNEQFF

d_gene: TRBD1
v_gene: TRBV18
j_gene: TRBJ1-2
abundance: .
CDR3nt: TGTGCCAGCTCACCAACAGGGACAGCGCAAGGCTACACCTTC
CDR3aa: CASSPTGTAQGYTF

d_gene: .
v_gene: TRBV6-5
j_gene: TRBJ1-4
abundance: .
CDR3nt: TGTGCCAGCAGTTACGCGGGGGACGGATCCGAAAAACTGTTTTTT
CDR3aa: CASSYAGDGSEKLFF

d_gene: .
v_gene: TRBV19
j_gene: TRBJ1-3
abundance: .
CDR3nt: TGTGCCAGTAGTAAAATCGGAAAGGCAGGAAACACCATATATTTT
CDR3aa: CASSKIGKAGNTIYF

d_gene: .
v_gene: TRBV29-1
j_gene: TRBJ2-7
abundance: .
CDR3nt: TGCAGCGTCGTGGACTACGAGCAGTACTTC
CDR3aa: CSVVDYEQYF

d_gene: .
v_gene: TRBV28
j_gene: TRBJ1-2
abundance: .
CDR3nt: TGTGCCAGCACTAGGGGGGAGGTTGGCTACACCTTC
CDR3aa: CASTRGEVGYTF

d_gene: .
v_gene: TRBV7-2
j_gene: TRBJ1-2
abundance: .
CDR3nt: TGTGCCAGCAGTCTTGGGCCCGACTATGGCTACACCTTC
CDR3aa: CASSLGPDYGYTF

d_gene: TRBD2
v_gene: TRBV14
j_gene: TRBJ2-1
abundance: .
CDR3nt: TGTGCCAGCAGCCAAGGGGGCGGGAGAGGGAATGAGCAGTTCTTC
CDR3aa: CASSQGGGRGNEQFF

d_gene: TRBD2
v_gene: TRBV7-6
j_gene: TRBJ2-7
abundance: .
CDR3nt: TGTGCCAGCAGCTCGAGGACTAGCGGGGTTTCGCACGAGCAGTACTTC
CDR3aa: CASSSRTSGVSHEQYF

d_gene: .
v_gene: TRBV7-8
j_gene: TRBJ2-7
abundance: .
CDR3nt: TGTGCCAGCCACCCAGGGACCGCGACCTACGAGCAGTACTTC
CDR3aa: CASHPGTATYEQYF

d_gene: TRBD1
v_gene: TRBV7-2
j_gene: TRBJ2-7
abundance: .
CDR3nt: TGTGCCAGCAGCTTAGCCAGGGGGCTCACCGAGCAGTACTTC
CDR3aa: CASSLARGLTEQYF

d_gene: TRBD2
v_gene: TRBV6-5
j_gene: TRBJ2-7
abundance: .
CDR3nt: TGTGCCAGCACTCCTAGCGGGAGGTTCTTGTACGAGCAGTACTTC
CDR3aa: CASTPSGRFLYEQYF

d_gene: .
v_gene: TRBV6-5
j_gene: TRBJ2-1
abundance: .
CDR3nt: TGTGCCAGCAGTTACGGGGGAATCCAGACCAATGAGCAGTTCTTC
CDR3aa: CASSYGGIQTNEQFF

d_gene: .
v_gene: TRBV20-1
j_gene: TRBJ1-2
abundance: .
CDR3nt: TGCAGTGCTAGAGATTTTGGGGGCTACACCTTC
CDR3aa: CSARDFGGYTF

d_gene: .
v_gene: TRBV5-6
j_gene: TRBJ1-1
abundance: .
CDR3nt: TGTGCCAGCAGCTTGGAACGCCGGCTCGCCACTGAAGCTTTCTTT
CDR3aa: CASSLERRLATEAFF

d_gene: .
v_gene: TRBV29-1
j_gene: TRBJ2-1
abundance: .
CDR3nt: TGCAGCGCCTCAAGGACCATCTACAATGAGCAGTTCTTC
CDR3aa: CSASRTIYNEQFF

d_gene: .
v_gene: TRBV15
j_gene: TRBJ2-5
abundance: .
CDR3nt: TGTGCCACCAGCATGAGGGCAGGGAGGGAGACCCAGTACTTC
CDR3aa: CATSMRAGRETQYF

d_gene: .
v_gene: TRBV6-5
j_gene: TRBJ2-7
abundance: .
CDR3nt: TGTGCCAGCAGTTACTCCCCCAGGGGTGCCACCTACGAGCAGTACTTC
CDR3aa: CASSYSPRGATYEQYF

d_gene: .
v_gene: TRBV11-3
j_gene: TRBJ2-7
abundance: .
CDR3nt: TGTGCCAGCAGCTTAGATAGCTTGGGGAGCGAGCAGTACTTC
CDR3aa: CASSLDSLGSEQYF

d_gene: .
v_gene: TRBV27
j_gene: TRBJ2-1
abundance: .
CDR3nt: TGTGCCAGCAGTTTAAACAGGGTCCATGAGCAGTTCTTC
CDR3aa: CASSLNRVHEQFF

d_gene: .
v_gene: TRBV30
j_gene: TRBJ1-4
abundance: .
CDR3nt: TGTGCCTGGAGGGCAGGGAATGAAAAACTGTTTTTT
CDR3aa: CAWRAGNEKLFF

d_gene: TRBD1
v_gene: TRBV6-4
j_gene: TRBJ2-7
abundance: .
CDR3nt: TGTGCCAGCAGTGGACAGGGAATTGGTTACGAGCAGTACTTC
CDR3aa: CASSGQGIGYEQYF

d_gene: .
v_gene: TRBV18
j_gene: TRBJ2-4
abundance: .
CDR3nt: TGTGCCAGCTCACCTCAAGCTCCCAAAAACATTCAGTACTTC
CDR3aa: CASSPQAPKNIQYF

d_gene: .
v_gene: TRBV25-1
j_gene: TRBJ2-4
abundance: .
CDR3nt: TGTGCCAGCAGTGCCACGGGAGCCCTGGGTCCAAAAAACATTCAGTACTTC
CDR3aa: CASSATGALGPKNIQYF

d_gene: .
v_gene: TRBV30
j_gene: TRBJ1-2
abundance: .
CDR3nt: TGTGCCTGGGACCCTGGGGCGGTCTATGGCTACACCTTC
CDR3aa: CAWDPGAVYGYTF

d_gene: .
v_gene: TRBV4-1
j_gene: TRBJ2-5
abundance: .
CDR3nt: TGCGCCAGCAGCCAAGATAAGATCGAGACCCAGTACTTC
CDR3aa: CASSQDKIETQYF

d_gene: TRBD2
v_gene: TRBV7-3
j_gene: TRBJ2-7
abundance: .
CDR3nt: TGTGCCAGCAGCTTAAGCGGGAGGGGTAACGAGCAGTACTTC
CDR3aa: CASSLSGRGNEQYF

d_gene: .
v_gene: TRBV10-2
j_gene: TRBJ1-2
abundance: .
CDR3nt: TGCGCCAGCAGTGAGTCAGGGGGCTATGGCTACACCTTC
CDR3aa: CASSESGGYGYTF

d_gene: TRBD1
v_gene: TRBV4-2
j_gene: TRBJ1-1
abundance: .
CDR3nt: TGTGCCAGCAGCCAAGAGTGGGGACAGGGGGGCAACACTGAAGCTTTCTTT
CDR3aa: CASSQEWGQGGNTEAFF

d_gene: .
v_gene: TRBV2
j_gene: TRBJ2-7
abundance: once
CDR3nt: TGTGCCAGCAGAAAAACGGCAACCTACGAGCAGTACTTC
CDR3aa: CASRKTATYEQYF

d_gene: .
v_gene: TRBV11-2
j_gene: TRBJ1-2
abundance: .
CDR3nt: TGTGCCAGCAGCTTACAGGGCTATGGCTACACCTTC
CDR3aa: CASSLQGYGYTF

d_gene: .
v_gene: TRBV27
j_gene: TRBJ2-1
abundance: .
CDR3nt: TGTGCCAGCAGTTCAAATATAGACTCAGTGAGTGATGAGCAGTTCTTC
CDR3aa: CASSSNIDSVSDEQFF

d_gene: TRBD1
v_gene: TRBV19
j_gene: TRBJ1-4
abundance: .
CDR3nt: TGTGCCAGTAGTCGACGGGACAGGAAGAATGAAAAACTGTTTTTT
CDR3aa: CASSRRDRKNEKLFF

d_gene: .
v_gene: TRBV11-2
j_gene: TRBJ2-2
abundance: .
CDR3nt: TGTGCCAGCAGCTTCGGGGCGGGGACCGGGGAGCTGTTTTTT
CDR3aa: CASSFGAGTGELFF

d_gene: .
v_gene: TRBV20-1
j_gene: TRBJ2-1
abundance: .
CDR3nt: TGCAGTGCTAGAGAGGAATATTGGCAGTTCTTC
CDR3aa: CSAREEYWQFF